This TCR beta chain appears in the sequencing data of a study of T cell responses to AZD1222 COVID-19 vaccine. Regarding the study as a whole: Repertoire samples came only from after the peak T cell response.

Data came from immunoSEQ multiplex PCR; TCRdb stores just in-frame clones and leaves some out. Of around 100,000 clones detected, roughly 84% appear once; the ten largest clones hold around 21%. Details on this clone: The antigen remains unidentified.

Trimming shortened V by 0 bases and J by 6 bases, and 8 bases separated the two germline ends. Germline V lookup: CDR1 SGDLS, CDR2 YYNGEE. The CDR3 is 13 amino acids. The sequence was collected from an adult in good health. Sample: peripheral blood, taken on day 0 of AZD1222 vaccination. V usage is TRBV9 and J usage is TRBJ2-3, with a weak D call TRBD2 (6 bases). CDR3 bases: TGTGCCAGCAGCGTAGGGGGGAGGGATACGCAGTATTTT. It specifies CASSVGGRDTQYF.